One and the same sample provided the 20 T cell receptor beta chains below, sequenced in a study of identical twins. TCRdb itself ran the 5' RACE reads through MiXCR, one entry per CDR3 protein. Counted here are 550,000 to 700,000 distinct CDR3 sequences, more than 9% occurring once; the ten biggest clones make up approximately 3%. These data were likewise used in another study, on yellow fever vaccine responses in identical twins.

Sequenced sample: PBMCs. These TCRs come from a woman between 18 and 29 years old in good health.

This chain connects TRBV29-1 to TRBJ1-2; D possibly corresponds to TRBD1 (6 bases). Germline V gives CDR1 SQVTM, CDR2 ANQGSEA. V was cut by 4 bases and J by 8 bases, with 11 bases left in between. The length of the CDR3 is 11 residues. The CDR3 bases are TGCAGCGTTGGGGGGGGCGGGGGCTACACCTTC. Translating gives CSVGGGGGYTF.

The rearrangement links TRBV12-3 or TRBV12-4 to TRBJ1-1; 9 bases are a match to TRBD1. CDR3 length: 14 amino acids. The V and J ends lost 5 bases and 4 bases, in that order; junction bases with no gene match: 5. The CDR3 bases are TGTGCCAGCAGTGTGGGACAGGGCACCACTGAAGCTTTCTTT. The encoded protein is CASSVGQGTTEAFF.

The V call is TRBV14, the J call TRBJ2-1, with D possibly being TRBD2 (6 bases). The CDR3 length is 14 residues. Germline V gives CDR1 SGHDN, CDR2 FVKESK. Trimming took 5 bases from V and 5 from J, leaving 13 bases between them. The CDR3 DNA is TGTGCCAGCAGCGCGTGGGGGACTCACAATGAGCAGTTCTTC. This gives the protein CASSAWGTHNEQFF. Full variable domain (missing parts from reference TRBV14 and TRBJ2-1): EAGVTQFPSHSVIEKGQTVTLRCDPISGHDNLYWYRRVMGKEIKFLLHFVKESKQDESGMPNNRFLAERTGGTYSTLKVQPAELEDSGVYFCASSAWGTHNEQFFGPGTRLTVL.

This chain connects TRBV4-3 to TRBJ2-5; tentatively, D is TRBD1 or TRBD2 (6 bases each). V lost 3 bases, J lost 7 bases, and 27 bases lay in between. The length of the CDR3 is 18 residues. Germline CDR1 and CDR2: LGHNA and YSLEER. This CDR3 reads CASSQGGPEGGHVGTQYF. In DNA form, the CDR3 reads TGCGCCAGCAGCCAGGGGGGTCCAGAAGGGGGTCATGTCGGGACCCAGTACTTC.

This clonotype was detected ten times or more. The chain combines TRBV28 with TRBJ2-7; a weak D match, TRBD1 (6 bases). The V gene's germline CDR1 is MDHEN and CDR2 SYDVKM. The ends were cut back, 8 bases at V and 3 bases at J, with 11 bases in the middle. This CDR3 contains 12 residues. CDR3 amino acids: CASLRDNYEQYF. Here the CDR3 DNA reads TGTGCCAGCCTCCGGGACAACTACGAGCAGTACTTC.

The chain uses TRBV5-6 and TRBJ2-7; 9 positions match TRBD1. V was pared by 4 bases and J by 2 bases, with 7 bases of the junction left unmatched. The CDR3 length is 15 residues. CDR1 is SGHDT and CDR2 is YYEEEE in the germline V gene. This chain's CDR3 is CASSPLGTGTYEQYF. Written as DNA, the CDR3 is TGTGCCAGCAGCCCTCTCGGGACAGGGACCTACGAGCAGTACTTC. The variable domain in full, completed from reference TRBV5-6 and TRBJ2-7, reads DAGVTQSPTHLIKTRGQQVTLRCSPKSGHDTVSWYQQALGQGPQFIFQYYEEEERQRGNFPDRFSGHQFPNYSSELNVNALLLGDSALYLCASSPLGTGTYEQYFGPGTRLTVT.

This clonotype was seen repeatedly, ten times or more. The CDR3 DNA sequence: TGTGCCAGCAGCCCCCCGCTGGCAGCTAACAATGAGCAGTTCTTC. Its translation is CASSPPLAANNEQFF. This sequence joins TRBV3-1 and TRBJ2-1, with D hard to call. This CDR3 has 15 residues. Trimming took 4 bases from V and 5 from J, leaving 15 bases between them. Germline loops: CDR1 LGHDT, CDR2 YNNKEL (reference sequence).

This clonotype was seen a few times. The rearrangement joins TRBV14 to TRBJ2-5; D remains ambiguous. Germline CDR1 reads SGHDN; CDR2 reads FVKESK. The CDR3 loop spans 15 amino acids. Trimming left V 4 bases short and J 2 bases short, with 14 bases between. The chain's CDR3 is CASSLPGTRQETQYF. CDR3 nucleotide sequence: TGTGCCAGCAGCCTTCCGGGCACGCGACAAGAGACCCAGTACTTC.

CDR3 DNA sequence: TGTGCCAGCAGCTTAGCGGTTTGGGGTTCTGGACTGGGGCAGTACTTC. It translates to CASSLAVWGSGLGQYF. This rearrangement joins TRBV7-8 to TRBJ2-7, with D possibly being TRBD2 (5 bases). Trimming shortened V by 0 bases and J by 9 bases, and 21 bases separated the two germline ends. The CDR3 runs to 16 residues. Germline V gene lookup returns CDR1 SGHVS and CDR2 FQNEAQ.

This clonotype has ten or more counts. The rearrangement links TRBV12-3 or TRBV12-4 to TRBJ2-2, with TRBD2 identical over 7 bases. The CDR3 consists of 16 residues. Germline trimming cut 5 bases from V and 3 bases from J; bases unmatched to any gene: 9. The CDR3 region has the DNA TGTGCCAGCAGTCAAGACCTAGCGGAGCACACCGGGGAGCTGTTTTTT. It translates to CASSQDLAEHTGELFF.

The chain combines TRBV11-2 with TRBJ2-2; D is unresolved. CDR1 and CDR2 from the germline V gene are SGHAT and FQNNGV. Trimming stripped 6 bases from V and 7 bases from J, with 12 bases between. The CDR3 is made up of 13 amino acids. This chain's CDR3 is CASSGVPLGELFF. In DNA form, the CDR3 reads TGTGCCAGCAGTGGAGTACCCCTCGGGGAGCTGTTTTTT.

This clonotype appeared a few times. The rearrangement joins TRBV3-1 to TRBJ2-1, with 10 nucleotides matching TRBD2. V lost 4 bases and J lost 4; bases outside the gene matches: 4. This CDR3 has 15 amino acids. CDR1 and CDR2 from the germline V gene are LGHDT and YNNKEL (reference sequence). The CDR3 loop reads CASSPTSGLYNEQFF. CDR3 nucleotide sequence: TGTGCCAGCAGCCCGACTAGCGGGCTGTACAATGAGCAGTTCTTC.

This clonotype was picked up a small number of times. The chain couples TRBV30 to TRBJ1-2; D uncertain. V lost 0 bases, J lost 7 bases, and 9 bases lay in between. CDR1 is GTSNPN, CDR2 SVGIG, per germline (reference sequence). The CDR3 runs to 12 residues. The CDR3 region is CAWSVGRSGYTF. The CDR3 region has the DNA TGTGCCTGGAGTGTAGGTCGCTCTGGCTACACCTTC.

Many counts were recorded for this clonotype. This chain links TRBV4-1 with TRBJ2-3; TRBD2 aligns across 8 bases. V trimming: 1 base; J trimming: 5 bases; junction bases outside the gene matches: 8. CDR3 length equals 16 residues. Germline-derived CDR1 and CDR2 are MGHRA and YSYEKL. CDR3 in DNA: TGCGCCAGCAGCCAAGTTCCGGGAGGGCCCGGAGATACGCAGTATTTT. This encodes CASSQVPGGPGDTQYF.

The chain couples TRBV6-6 to TRBJ2-1, with a tentative D call TRBD2 (7 bases). Trimming cost V 6 bases and J 2 bases, with 14 bases left between them. Germline V gene lookup returns CDR1 MNHNY and CDR2 SVGAGI (reference sequence). The CDR3 contains 15 residues. The CDR3 DNA is TGTGCCAGCAGCCCGGCGGGGGCGGCCTACAATGAGCAGTTCTTC. It yields the protein CASSPAGAAYNEQFF.

The V and J genes are TRBV20-1 and TRBJ2-5, with 10 positions matching TRBD2. Germline V CDR1 and CDR2: DFQATT, SNEGSKA (reference sequence). The V segment lost 0 bases and the J segment 5 bases; nucleotides outside the gene matches: 9. This CDR3 region has 16 residues. CDR3 loop: CSARDRQRGGRETQYF. The DNA for the CDR3 is TGCAGTGCTAGAGATAGGCAGCGGGGGGGCCGCGAGACCCAGTACTTC.

CDR3 residues: CASGLATGSGANVLTF. The CDR3 DNA reads as TGTGCTAGTGGTTTGGCCACAGGGTCTGGGGCCAACGTCCTGACTTTC. The chain carries TRBV12-5 and TRBJ2-6, with D possibly being TRBD1 (6 bases). This CDR3 has 16 amino acids. Germline V CDR1 and CDR2: LGHNT, FRNRAP. Trimming shortened V by 1 base and J by 1 base, and 8 bases separated the two germline ends.

J is TRBJ2-5 and V is TRBV4-1; D not certain. CDR1 and CDR2 (germline): MGHRA, YSYEKL. Trimming took 0 bases from V and 2 from J, leaving 7 bases between them. The CDR3 is 14 residues long. The CDR3 sequence: CASSQESSQETQYF. The CDR3 coding sequence is TGCGCCAGCAGCCAAGAATCCTCTCAAGAGACCCAGTACTTC.

The chain carries TRBV10-3 and TRBJ2-2; D ambiguous. CDR1 ENHRY and CDR2 SYGVKD come from the germline V gene. This CDR3 is built from 16 residues. The germline V and J ends were trimmed by 2 bases and 1 base, with 11 bases remaining between them. The CDR3 nucleotides read TGTGCCATCAGTGAGATGTGGACCCAGAACACCGGGGAGCTGTTTTTT. This sequence encodes CAISEMWTQNTGELFF.

J is TRBJ2-1 and V is TRBV10-3; 7 bases fit TRBD1. This CDR3 is built from 15 residues. The trim removed 7 bases at V and 4 bases at J, leaving 10 bases unmatched. Per germline, CDR1 ENHRY and CDR2 SYGVKD. The CDR3 here is CAIKQGERSYNEQFF. The CDR3, as DNA: TGTGCCATCAAGCAGGGGGAGAGGAGTTACAATGAGCAGTTCTTC.